The 11 T cell receptor beta chains below were found in one sample sequenced in a study of blood T cell repertoires in COVID-19. This table comes from immunoSEQ multiplex PCR, and its TCRdb copy is limited to in-frame clones, with some not included. Of 45,000 to 55,000 clones detected, roughly 80% appear once; the ten largest clones hold approximately 5%. The sample taken for sequencing was peripheral blood. The receptors were gathered from a human donor in a cohort sampled during active COVID-19.

This clone was detected once. The rearrangement links TRBV6-1 to TRBJ2-5; 9 bases line up with TRBD2. The CDR3 runs 13 residues. Trimming cost V 1 base and J 8 bases; bases outside gene matches: 2. Germline V gene sequence: CDR1 MNHNS, CDR2 SASEGT. The DNA for the CDR3 is TGTGCCAGCAGTGAAGTGGGACTAGCAACCCAGTACTTC. It translates to CASSEVGLATQYF.

The chain couples TRBV19 to TRBJ2-3; 8 nucleotides align to TRBD1. The J segment lost 0 bases and the V segment lost 1 base, leaving 0 bases of the junction unmatched. CDR1 and CDR2 (germline): LNHDA, SQIVND (reference sequence). The length of the CDR3 is 15 residues. In DNA, the CDR3 is TGTGCCAGTAGTATAGGGACAGGGAGCACAGATACGCAGTATTTT. It specifies CASSIGTGSTDTQYF.

V is TRBV12-5 and J is TRBJ2-3; the match to TRBD2 covers 9 bases. J lost 2 bases, V lost 7 bases, and 4 bases had no gene match. The CDR3 spans 14 residues. Germline CDR1 reads LGHNT; CDR2 reads FRNRAP. Here the CDR3 reads CASAPGLATDTQYF. CDR3 sequence (DNA): TGTGCTAGTGCCCCGGGACTAGCCACAGATACGCAGTATTTT.

The chain employs TRBV4-1 and TRBJ2-2, with D possibly TRBD1 on 5 matching bases. The CDR3 contains 20 residues. CDR1 and CDR2 (germline): MGHRA, YSYEKL. Deletions cut 0 bases from V and 0 bases from J, with 20 bases between. The chain's CDR3 is CASSQDDLRSAGTNTGELFF. The CDR3 DNA is TGCGCCAGCAGCCAAGATGATTTACGTAGTGCAGGGACGAACACCGGGGAGCTGTTTTTT.

The chain recombines TRBV6-1 with TRBJ1-6; D not certain. V lost 2 bases and J lost 11, with 16 bases in between. The CDR3 is 15 amino acids. CDR1 is MNHNS, CDR2 SASEGT, per germline. The CDR3 bases are TGTGCCAGCAGTGAACATCCTGGAGAGTCCGCACCCCTCCACTTT. It yields the protein CASSEHPGESAPLHF.

V and J are TRBV3-1 (or the pseudogene TRBV3-2) and TRBJ2-1, with TRBD2 as a possible D gene (6 bases). The germline V gene encodes CDR1 LGHDT and CDR2 YNNKEL (reference sequence). The CDR3 extends over 15 amino acids. The V end was cut by 1 base, the J end by 9 bases, with 16 bases between. CDR3 residues: CASSQGARGGGEQFF. The CDR3 DNA reads TGTGCCAGCAGCCAAGGGGCGCGGGGTGGGGGTGAGCAGTTCTTC.

V gene TRBV4-3 combines with J gene TRBJ1-2; TRBD1 agrees at 10 bases. Germline loops: CDR1 LGHNA, CDR2 YSLEER. V shed 4 bases, J shed 4 bases, and the junction held 6 bases outside the gene matches. The CDR3 length is 15 residues. The CDR3 nucleotides read TGCGCCAGCAGCCCAAGGACAGGGGGGTCCTATGGCTACACCTTC. Its protein product is CASSPRTGGSYGYTF.

The chain recombines TRBV3-1 (or the pseudogene TRBV3-2) with TRBJ2-2, with D possibly TRBD2 on 6 matching bases. In germline, CDR1 is LGHDT, CDR2 YNNKEL (reference sequence). The CDR3 length is 15 residues. The V end lost 3 bases, the J end lost 7 bases, and 15 bases lay between the germline ends. Written as DNA, the CDR3 is TGTGCCAGCAGCCATTGGGACTTTAGGGGCGGGGAGCTGTTTTTT. It codes for CASSHWDFRGGELFF.

This clone was picked up a small number of times. This chain joins TRBV6-2 or TRBV6-3 and TRBJ2-7; D unresolved. Germline V CDR1 and CDR2: MNHEY, SVGEGT. V shed 4 bases and J shed 2 bases, with 18 bases lying between them. This CDR3 contains 16 residues. In DNA, the CDR3 is TGTGCCAGCAGTTTTCTCTCTTCGGTTACGACCTACGAGCAGTACTTC. It is translated as CASSFLSSVTTYEQYF.

The V and J genes are TRBV3-1 (or the pseudogene TRBV3-2) and TRBJ2-1; D may be TRBD1 (6 bases). The V end was cut by 6 bases, the J end by 5 bases, with 11 bases between. This CDR3 has 13 amino acids. The germline CDR1 and CDR2 sequences are LGHDT and YNNKEL (reference sequence). CDR3 sequence (DNA): TGTGCCAGCAGTTTGGACAGAAACAATGAGCAGTTCTTC. Its protein is CASSLDRNNEQFF.

The chain has TRBV5-1 and TRBJ2-1, with D possibly being TRBD1 (6 bases). Germline values: CDR1 SGHRS, CDR2 YFSETQ. Trimming shortened V by 3 bases and J by 4 bases, and 14 bases separated the two germline ends. The CDR3 loop spans 15 amino acids. CDR3 nucleotides: TGCGCCAGCAGCTCCCGACAGGCGAATTACAATGAGCAGTTCTTC. It encodes CASSSRQANYNEQFF.